This T cell receptor (beta chain) comes out of a study of blood T cell repertoires in COVID-19. As for the study in general: The cDNA or gDNA used as material had been derived from T cells, B-cell-depleted T cells, or PBMCs.

Germline V gene lookup returns CDR1 LGHNT and CDR2 FRNRAP. This CDR3 comprises 17 residues. Losses at the gene ends were 6 bases for V and 0 bases for J; bases not matched to a gene: 9. Original analysis: The authors estimated nucleated cell counts from reference gene primer amplification. Some clones are missing from TCRdb's copy, which holds only in-frame ones; the method was immunoSEQ multiplex PCR. V and J calls and clone size are copied from that table; D and trimming were computed from the DNA. Of some 150,000 clones in the sample, 78% were seen once. Material for sequencing was peripheral blood. This clonotype was obtained from a man older than 75 with acute or convalescent COVID-19. The chain uses TRBV12-5 and TRBJ1-2; 11 positions match TRBD1. The CDR3 coding sequence is TGTGCTAGTGGCCCGGGGACAGGGGGTGTATCTAACTATGGCTACACCTTC. This codes for CASGPGTGGVSNYGYTF.